A single sample is the source of the 14 T cell receptor beta chains below, sequenced in a study of blood T cell repertoires in COVID-19 (dated by TCRdb to 2018 to 2021). The library was obtained by the immunoSEQ multiplex PCR assay. The clones in this table, taken by TCRdb from immuneACCESS, are in-frame only. Not every clone is retained; where verified, under half of the shortfall comes from an unresolved V gene, and the cause of the rest is unknown. The sample has some 250,000 clones on record, approximately 81% of them singletons. The ten largest make up about 8% of the sample. Sequencing was performed on peripheral blood. These receptors were obtained from a woman of 80 years or more with acute or convalescent COVID-19.

Regarding this clone: The junction departs from the called germline gene at one end, perhaps through a read error. This chain joins TRBV20-1 and TRBJ1-2; 7 bases align to TRBD1. The V gene's germline CDR1 is DFQATT and CDR2 SNEGSKA (reference sequence). This CDR3 is 13 amino acids long. CDR3 nucleotide sequence: TGCAGGGCTAGTTCGGGACAGCCCTATGGCTACACCTTC. As protein: CRASSGQPYGYTF.

CDR3 sequence: CASSARATGLNGYTF. In DNA form, the CDR3 reads TGTGCCAGCAGCGCTAGGGCGACAGGGCTCAATGGCTACACCTTC. The chain is built from TRBV9 and TRBJ1-2; 7 bases map to TRBD1. The J segment lost 6 bases and the V segment lost 3 bases, leaving 11 bases of the junction unmatched. Germline V gives CDR1 SGDLS, CDR2 YYNGEE. The CDR3 runs 15 residues.

J is TRBJ2-1 and V is TRBV5-1, with 13 bases fitting TRBD2. The V gene's germline CDR1 is SGHRS and CDR2 YFSETQ. After removal of 3 bases from V and 10 bases from J, the junction contained 7 bases not matched to a gene. This CDR3 region has 15 residues. The CDR3 nucleotides are TGCGCCAGCAGCTCCACTAGCGGGAGGGCAGGGGAGCAGTTCTTC. This encodes CASSSTSGRAGEQFF.

The chain recombines TRBV7-8 with TRBJ2-2, with D perhaps TRBD2 (6 bases). The V gene's germline CDR1 is SGHVS and CDR2 FQNEAQ. This CDR3 is built from 17 residues. The V end was cut by 2 bases, the J end by 1 base, with 14 bases between. The CDR3 protein is CASSLWISGVNTGELFF. In nucleotides, the CDR3 is TGTGCCAGCAGCTTATGGATTAGCGGAGTGAACACCGGGGAGCTGTTTTTT.

This clone appeared a few times. The chain is built from TRBV3-1 (or the pseudogene TRBV3-2) and TRBJ2-1; 9 nucleotides agree with TRBD2. Germline V gene data show CDR1 as LGHDT and CDR2 as YNNKEL (reference sequence). The V and J ends lost 1 base and 6 bases, in that order; junction bases with no gene match: 4. This CDR3 has 15 residues. The DNA of the CDR3 is TGTGCCAGCAGCCAAGTTCTAGCGGGACCCAATGAGCAGTTCTTC. It specifies CASSQVLAGPNEQFF.

The chain uses TRBV5-1 and TRBJ1-2; D unresolved. The V end lost 0 bases, the J end lost 2 bases, and 8 bases lay between the germline ends. The CDR3 runs 14 residues. CDR1 is SGHRS and CDR2 is YFSETQ in the germline V gene. CDR3 loop: CASSLDGGNYGYTF. The CDR3 bases are TGCGCCAGCAGCTTGGACGGAGGGAACTATGGCTACACCTTC.

The rearrangement uses TRBV4-1 and TRBJ2-1; 7 bases are a match to TRBD2. Germline loops: CDR1 MGHRA, CDR2 YSYEKL. The CDR3 is 16 residues long. With 2 bases clipped from V and 5 bases from J, the junction kept 9 bases outside the gene matches. The CDR3 DNA sequence: TGCGCCAGCAGCCAACGGGTGGGAGGGCCGAACAATGAGCAGTTCTTC. Its protein product is CASSQRVGGPNNEQFF.

For the CDR3, the DNA is TGTGCCAGTAGTATCGGCGGAGGGTCCTACAATGAGCAGTTCTTC. Amino acids: CASSIGGGSYNEQFF. The gene calls are TRBV19 and TRBJ2-1, with a tentative D call TRBD2 (6 bases). Germline CDR1 and CDR2: LNHDA and SQIVND (reference sequence). The CDR3 spans 15 residues. V lost 3 bases and J lost 1, with 10 bases in between.

This chain connects TRBV5-1 to TRBJ2-3; 7 bases align to TRBD1. Germline CDR1 is SGHRS and CDR2 is YFSETQ. The CDR3 covers 16 residues. The V and J ends lost 4 bases and 0 bases, in that order; junction bases with no gene match: 8. CDR3 sequence (DNA): TGCGCCAGCAGCAAAGGGACAGCTCGAAGCACAGATACGCAGTATTTT. Protein sequence: CASSKGTARSTDTQYF. The complete variable domain, with remaining parts taken from reference TRBV5-1 and TRBJ2-3, reads KAGVTQTPRYLIKTRGQQVTLSCSPISGHRSVSWYQQTPGQGLQFLFEYFSETQRNKGNFPGRFSGRQFSNSRSEMNVSTLELGDSALYLCASSKGTARSTDTQYFGPGTRLTVL.

The CDR3 spells CAISGLAGGPTQYF. The DNA for the CDR3 is TGTGCCATCAGTGGACTAGCGGGGGGGCCTACGCAGTATTTT. This sequence joins TRBV10-3 and TRBJ2-3, with 14 bases fitting TRBD2. The length of the CDR3 is 14 residues. Looked up from germline, CDR1 is ENHRY and CDR2 is SYGVKD. Trimming removed 4 bases from V and 8 bases from J; junction bases left unmatched: 2.

The chain recombines TRBV28 with TRBJ2-1; 7 bases line up with TRBD1. J was trimmed by 8 bases and V by 1 base; bases with no gene match: 14. Germline loops: CDR1 MDHEN, CDR2 SYDVKM. This CDR3 contains 17 residues. CDR3 region: CASSLSRWGQRIYEQFF. CDR3 coding DNA: TGTGCCAGCAGTTTATCCCGGTGGGGACAGCGGATATATGAGCAGTTCTTC. Full variable domain (outside the CDR3, taken from reference TRBV28 and TRBJ2-1): DVKVTQSSRYLVKRTGEKVFLECVQDMDHENMFWYRQDPGLGLRLIYFSYDVKMKEKGDIPEGYSVSREKKERFSLILESASTNQTSMYLCASSLSRWGQRIYEQFFGPGTRLTVL.

The chain employs TRBV27 and TRBJ2-5, with TRBD2 identical over 7 bases. This CDR3 region has 18 residues. Germline V CDR1 and CDR2: MNHEY, SMNVEV (reference sequence). With 2 bases clipped from V and 4 bases from J, the junction kept 16 bases outside the gene matches. This CDR3 is CASSLPPRGVLIRETQYF. The CDR3 DNA is TGTGCCAGCAGTTTACCGCCCCGGGGGGTACTGATTAGAGAGACCCAGTACTTC.

The V gene is TRBV19, the J gene TRBJ2-7; D uncertain. CDR1 is LNHDA, CDR2 SQIVND, per germline (reference sequence). This CDR3 comprises 13 residues. Trimming removed 3 bases at V and 1 base at J, with 7 bases between. Written as DNA, the CDR3 is TGTGCCAGTAGTATTGGCAGATCCTACGAGCAGTACTTC. Translated, it gives CASSIGRSYEQYF.

CDR3 DNA: TGTGCCAGCAGTGACCCCTCACAGGGGGGAAAGCTCTATGGCTACACCTTC. Its translation is CASSDPSQGGKLYGYTF. The chain is built from TRBV6-1 and TRBJ1-2, with 8 bases aligning to TRBD1. The germline CDR1 and CDR2 sequences are MNHNS and SASEGT. The CDR3 extends over 17 amino acids. Unmatched junction bases numbered 13, after V lost 3 bases and J lost 4 bases.